This is a list of T cell receptor beta chains from one sample in a study of T cell repertoires in cytomegalovirus infection. TCRdb reanalysed the reads using MiXCR and keeps one entry per CDR3 protein. The sample records approximately 240,000 distinct CDR3 sequences, 12% being singletons. Sequences were obtained from PBMCs. These receptors came from a human donor in good health (CMV status not recorded). Some clones in this sample may be carry-over from other donors' samples. CDR3s include the opening cysteine and the closing phenylalanine or tryptophan. Each record gives: CDR3 protein, V gene.

cdr3_aa: CASSLGQGTDQPQHF; v_call: TRBV5-1
cdr3_aa: CASSLELAGPQETQYF; v_call: TRBV5-4
cdr3_aa: CASSSGTGYEKLFF; v_call: TRBV11-3
cdr3_aa: CASTEGDGLGYTF; v_call: TRBV6-2/TRBV6-3
cdr3_aa: CASSFRRGERSGANVLTF; v_call: TRBV12-3/TRBV12-4
cdr3_aa: CASSPGTANQPQHF; v_call: TRBV5-5
cdr3_aa: CASNPTGQSSYNEQFF; v_call: TRBV5-1
cdr3_aa: CATSRDPREPGGARETQYF; v_call: TRBV15
cdr3_aa: CSARKREVPYEQYF; v_call: TRBV20-1
cdr3_aa: CASRRDSSGANVLTF; v_call: TRBV6-1
cdr3_aa: CASSPGHNYGYTF; v_call: TRBV3-1
cdr3_aa: CASSLGSGDTDTQHF; v_call: TRBV11-1
cdr3_aa: CASKRSESSYNEQFF; v_call: TRBV2
cdr3_aa: CSAMGQGFNAGELFF; v_call: TRBV20-1
cdr3_aa: CASSLGRGRSSYNEQFF; v_call: TRBV7-2
cdr3_aa: CASSYDRSYGYTF; v_call: TRBV6-6
cdr3_aa: CASSLPGTMRAGANVLTF; v_call: TRBV6-1
cdr3_aa: CASSYSSGSKNIQYF; v_call: TRBV6-5
cdr3_aa: CASSEGRVPETQYF; v_call: TRBV6-1
cdr3_aa: CASSSTGTGRSLGNTIYF; v_call: TRBV5-5
cdr3_aa: CASKRQGMNTEAFF; v_call: TRBV2
cdr3_aa: CASRSGGIETQYF; v_call: TRBV5-1
cdr3_aa: CASSMGGPEQFF; v_call: TRBV19